Listed below are T cell receptor beta chains from one sample, sequenced in a study of T cell responses to AZD1222 COVID-19 vaccine. Only in-frame clones appear in the TCRdb table, and some are missing; sequencing was by immunoSEQ multiplex PCR. The sample records 170,000 or so clones, around 94% being singletons. Material: peripheral blood, obtained on day 0 of AZD1222 vaccination. The receptors derive from an adult in good health. The CDR3 runs from the conserved cysteine through the conserved F or W. The D gene is left open where the match is weak.

D gene	V gene	CDR3 protein
NA	TRBV18	CASSAGLGGNEQFF
TRBD2	TRBV29-1	CSVEGTSGGAHEQFF
NA	TRBV12-3/TRBV12-4	CASSPRGDYGYTF
TRBD1	TRBV7-8	CASSSLAGTGGTEAFF
NA	TRBV7-2	CASSPTQRSQPQHF
TRBD1	TRBV6-5	CASAKGLAGGYGYTF
NA	TRBV19	CASSIDRVPGELFF
NA	TRBV5-4	CASSSTGTDTQYF
NA	TRBV6-6	CASSYRQGGQPQHF
NA	TRBV9	CASSPLNRDPYNEQFF
NA	TRBV10-2	CASSATGPEYNEQFF
NA	TRBV12-3/TRBV12-4	CASAQGTLYGYTF
TRBD1	TRBV29-1	CSVTGTGGATNEKLFF
NA	TRBV30	CAWIQGSNSPLHF
NA	TRBV11-2	CASSWGRPDNSPLHF
TRBD2	TRBV4-2	CASSQKRGGWNEQFF
NA	TRBV18	CASSPGLWGNEQFF
TRBD1	TRBV5-1	CASSRITGTGYEQYF
NA	TRBV30	CAWSVGGDSPLHF
TRBD2	TRBV28	CASRQTSGDTGELFF
TRBD1	TRBV14	CASSQDRTGGRNQPQHF
NA	TRBV5-5	CASSFTGQGRGYTEAFF
NA	TRBV5-1	CASSLDRTVGELFF
NA	TRBV7-9	CASSLGRESNYGYTF
NA	TRBV30	CAWSKTSQETQYF
NA	TRBV2	CASSDGQGNYGYTF
TRBD1	TRBV19	CASSIDRDGEQYF
TRBD2	TRBV19	CASSPKRGIINEQFF
NA	TRBV10-1	CASSGGWGTGELFF
NA	TRBV5-1	CASSFGGIGNTEAFF
NA	TRBV24-1	CATSDFPNNDQTFEETQYF
TRBD1	TRBV3-1/TRBV3-2	CASSHHDRDNYGYTF
TRBD1	TRBV11-3	CASSLDPGQGTDTQYF
NA	TRBV5-1	CASSRQEETQYF
NA	TRBV5-1	CASSLVANYHYSNQPQHF
NA	TRBV2	CASSGGSSTDTQYF
NA	TRBV7-2	CASSLALTGQETQYF
TRBD1	TRBV7-2	CASSLGMGQGNTIYF
NA	TRBV9	CASSVGGDPNTEAFF
NA	TRBV6-1	CASSEWGAETEAFF
NA	TRBV5-6	CASSLDRSQFGYTF